Presented here are 27 T cell receptor beta chains from one specimen sequenced in a study of T-cell reconstitution after alpha-beta-depleted transplantation in children. The TCRbeta library was prepared with unique molecular identifiers. TCRdb itself ran the PCR reads through MiXCR, one entry per CDR3 protein. The sample shows 400,000 to 550,000 distinct CDR3 sequences, about 11% of them seen only once. Sequenced here: PBMCs, sampled before TCRalphabeta/CD19-depleted stem cell transplant. The source is a child aged 2 to 10 with inherited bone marrow failure, due to receive a stem cell transplant.

This clonotype was picked up a small number of times. The chain employs TRBV6-5 and TRBJ2-1; D ambiguous. The CDR3 consists of 13 residues. Germline V gives CDR1 MNHEY, CDR2 SVGAGI. Trimming removed 0 bases from V and 4 bases from J, with 4 bases in between. The CDR3 nucleotides read TGTGCCAGCAGTTACTCGAGATACAATGAGCAGTTCTTC. Translation gives CASSYSRYNEQFF.

This clonotype has just a few counts. The chain combines TRBV7-2 with TRBJ2-5; perhaps TRBD2 as D (6 bases). The V end lost 1 base, the J end lost 5 bases, and 14 bases lay between the germline ends. CDR3 size: 15 residues. The V gene's germline CDR1 is SGHTA and CDR2 FQGNSA. The CDR3 protein is CASSLGMGLGETQYF. The CDR3 region has the DNA TGTGCCAGCAGCTTAGGAATGGGACTCGGGGAGACCCAGTACTTC.

This clonotype was counted ten times or more. V usage is TRBV29-1 and J usage is TRBJ2-2, with unresolved D. This CDR3 has 11 residues. Trimming removed 4 bases at V and 5 bases at J, with 5 bases between. Germline V gives CDR1 SQVTM, CDR2 ANQGSEA. CDR3 amino acids: CSVVVTGELFF. Here the CDR3 DNA reads TGCAGCGTTGTTGTTACCGGGGAGCTGTTTTTT.

At least ten counts were recorded for this clonotype. This chain connects TRBV9 to TRBJ2-7; D uncertain. The V end lost 4 bases, the J end lost 0 bases, and 11 bases lay between the germline ends. Germline values: CDR1 SGDLS, CDR2 YYNGEE. The CDR3 is 14 residues long. The CDR3 DNA sequence: TGTGCCAGCAGCCGCGTGGATAGCTCCTACGAGCAGTACTTC. Translating it yields CASSRVDSSYEQYF.

The chain couples TRBV12-3 or TRBV12-4 to TRBJ1-6; no firm D call. This CDR3 is 17 amino acids long. The V and J ends lost 5 bases and 3 bases respectively, with 17 bases between them. CDR3: CASSHLVGNGYNSPLHF. The CDR3 bases are TGTGCCAGCAGTCACCTCGTGGGAAACGGCTATAATTCACCCCTCCACTTT.

This clonotype was detected many times. V is TRBV29-1 and J is TRBJ2-7; 8 nucleotides align to TRBD2. Germline CDR1 reads SQVTM; CDR2 reads ANQGSEA. The CDR3 is made up of 13 amino acids. Germline trimming cut 7 bases from V and 5 bases from J; bases unmatched to any gene: 10. This CDR3 is CSAAASGFDEQYF. In DNA form, the CDR3 reads TGCAGCGCCGCCGCTAGCGGGTTCGACGAGCAGTACTTC.

This clonotype showed up many times. This rearrangement joins TRBV15 to TRBJ1-2; no reliable D call. The germline gives CDR1 LNHNV, CDR2 YYDKDF (reference sequence). Trimming left V 3 bases short and J 0 bases short, with 11 bases between. The CDR3 totals 15 residues. The CDR3 nucleotides read TGTGCCACCAGCAGGGGAATAACTCCTAACTATGGCTACACCTTC. Amino acid sequence: CATSRGITPNYGYTF.

This clonotype has just one count. This CDR3 reads CASSRAAEEKLFF. The CDR3 DNA reads as TGTGCCAGCAGCCGCGCAGCGGAGGAAAAACTGTTTTTT. This rearrangement joins TRBV6-2 or TRBV6-3 to TRBJ1-4, with unresolved D. Germline values: CDR1 MNHEY, CDR2 SVGEGT. The CDR3 loop spans 13 amino acids. With 6 bases removed from V and 8 bases from J, the gap between germline ends came to 13 bases.

The gene calls are TRBV20-1 and TRBJ1-1; no clear D. CDR1 is DFQATT, CDR2 SNEGSKA, per germline (reference sequence). Trimming took off 3 bases at V and 1 base at J, with 12 bases between the two ends. CDR3 length equals 14 residues. Here the CDR3 reads CSASYSGWNTEAFF. DNA for the CDR3: TGCAGTGCTAGTTATAGCGGTTGGAACACTGAAGCTTTCTTT.

This clonotype has only a few counts. At one boundary the junction diverges from the germline segment, which might be a read error. This chain links TRBV19 with TRBJ2-7; 10 nucleotides line up with TRBD1. From germline, CDR1 is LNHDA and CDR2 SQIVND (reference sequence). The CDR3 extends over 16 amino acids. In DNA form, the CDR3 reads TGTGCCAGTAGCCCTATGGGGGACAGGGGCTCCCACGAGCAGTACTTC. This gives the protein CASSPMGDRGSHEQYF. The complete variable domain, with remaining parts taken from reference TRBV19 and TRBJ2-7, reads DGGITQSPKYLFRKEGQNVTLSCEQNLNHDAMYWYRQDPGQGLRLIYYSQIVNDFQKGDIAEGYSVSREKKESFPLTVTSAQKNPTAFYLCASSPMGDRGSHEQYFGPGTRLTVT.

This clonotype appeared a few times. V and J are TRBV5-1 and TRBJ2-1, with D possibly being TRBD2 (5 bases). Germline CDR1 is SGHRS and CDR2 is YFSETQ. Trimming took 7 bases from V and 5 from J, leaving 10 bases between them. The CDR3 length is 12 residues. CDR3 protein: CASEERHNEQFF. The CDR3 DNA follows: TGCGCCAGCGAGGAGCGGCACAATGAGCAGTTCTTC.

This clonotype has ten or more counts. CDR3: CASSSASGISYEQYF. Written as DNA, the CDR3 is TGTGCCAGCAGCTCGGCGAGCGGCATCTCCTACGAGCAGTACTTC. The chain combines TRBV5-6 with TRBJ2-7; D might be TRBD2 (5 bases). Germline V gives CDR1 SGHDT, CDR2 YYEEEE. The CDR3 extends over 15 amino acids. Between the trimmed V and J ends, which lost 3 bases and 0 bases, there was a span of 13 bases.

This clonotype came up many times. V is TRBV3-1 and J is TRBJ1-5; no clear D. V lost 2 bases and J lost 7, with 15 bases in between. The CDR3 sequence is 15 residues long. Germline CDR1 LGHDT, CDR2 YNNKEL (reference sequence). Here the CDR3 DNA reads TGTGCCAGCAGCCAAAGTTCGGGGAGAAACCAGCCCCAGCATTTT. This sequence encodes CASSQSSGRNQPQHF.

This clonotype showed up many times. The V and J genes are TRBV5-1 and TRBJ2-1, with a weak D call TRBD1 (6 bases). CDR1 SGHRS and CDR2 YFSETQ come from the germline V gene. V was cut by 6 bases and J by 4 bases, with 17 bases left in between. This CDR3 has 15 residues. CDR3 region: CASTSGTTMYNEQFF. CDR3 in DNA: TGCGCCAGCACCTCCGGGACAACTATGTACAATGAGCAGTTCTTC.

This clonotype appeared many times. The chain combines TRBV12-3 or TRBV12-4 with TRBJ2-1; TRBD2 is a possible D gene (6 bases). The CDR3 loop spans 16 amino acids. V was pared by 5 bases and J by 4 bases, with 18 bases between. CDR3 sequence reads: CASSRLLAQQYNEQFF. CDR3 nucleotide sequence: TGTGCCAGCAGTCGACTCCTAGCGCAGCAATACAATGAGCAGTTCTTC.

This clonotype was counted ten times or more. The chain joins TRBV6-4 to TRBJ2-2; 7 bases match TRBD2. V lost 6 bases and J lost 5; bases outside the gene matches: 3. This CDR3 is 13 amino acids long. Per germline, CDR1 MRHNA and CDR2 SNTAGT. The CDR3 sequence: CASSAGGTGELFF. The CDR3 region has the DNA TGTGCCAGCAGCGCCGGGGGGACCGGGGAGCTGTTTTTT.

This clonotype has ten or more counts. The rearrangement links TRBV5-1 to TRBJ2-1; 12 nucleotides line up with TRBD2. The CDR3 covers 18 residues. CDR1 is SGHRS and CDR2 is YFSETQ in the germline V gene. V dropped 8 bases and J dropped 2; count of bases not matched to a gene: 14. The CDR3 is CASRDLPRTSGTYNEQFF. The CDR3 DNA reads TGCGCCAGTCGCGATCTTCCGCGGACTAGCGGGACCTACAATGAGCAGTTCTTC.

This clonotype was detected only a few times. V is TRBV20-1 and J is TRBJ2-1; TRBD2 aligns across 16 bases. The CDR3 sequence is 18 residues long. J was trimmed by 6 bases and V by 4 bases; bases with no gene match: 12. Germline lookup yields CDR1 DFQATT and CDR2 SNEGSKA (reference sequence). The CDR3 here is CSATPPGLAGGEFNEQFF. The CDR3 region has the DNA TGCAGTGCTACACCCCCGGGACTAGCGGGAGGGGAATTCAATGAGCAGTTCTTC.

This clonotype was picked up many times. The V gene is TRBV7-2, the J gene TRBJ2-3; a weak D match, TRBD2 (6 bases). Germline CDR1 SGHTA, CDR2 FQGNSA. Deletions cut 4 bases from V and 2 bases from J, with 10 bases between. This CDR3 has 14 residues. The CDR3 is CASSWGVSTDTQYF. CDR3 DNA sequence: TGTGCCAGCAGCTGGGGGGTTTCCACAGATACGCAGTATTTT. The variable domain in full, with the rest retrieved from reference TRBV7-2 and TRBJ2-3, is GAGVSQSPSNKVTEKGKDVELRCDPISGHTALYWYRQSLGQGLEFLIYFQGNSAPDKSGLPSDRFSAERTGGSVSTLTIQRTQQEDSAVYLCASSWGVSTDTQYFGPGTRLTVL.

This clonotype has ten or more counts. V gene TRBV20-1 combines with J gene TRBJ2-1; no clear D. The germline V gene has CDR1 DFQATT and CDR2 SNEGSKA (reference sequence). V gave up 3 bases and J gave up 0 bases, with 9 bases separating them. The CDR3 consists of 14 residues. This CDR3 reads CSASGLSSYNEQFF. CDR3 DNA sequence: TGCAGTGCTAGCGGCCTATCCTCCTACAATGAGCAGTTCTTC.

This chain joins TRBV28 and TRBJ2-7; the D gene is possibly TRBD2 (5 bases). V lost 10 bases and J lost 2, with 15 bases in between. Germline assignment: CDR1 MDHEN and CDR2 SYDVKM. CDR3 size: 13 residues. As DNA, the CDR3 is TGTGCCACCCACATGGCGGGCGCCTACGAGCAGTACTTC. It yields the protein CATHMAGAYEQYF.

The chain is built from TRBV28 and TRBJ2-1; 8 bases align to TRBD1. CDR3 length equals 16 residues. Germline CDR1 MDHEN, CDR2 SYDVKM. The V gene end was trimmed by 2 bases and the J gene end by 2 bases; junction bases not matched to a gene: 5. The CDR3 loop is CASSLVQGVTYNEQFF. CDR3 bases: TGTGCCAGCAGTTTAGTACAGGGGGTCACCTACAATGAGCAGTTCTTC.

This clonotype was detected many times. This CDR3 reads CASSSRTRYSNQPQHF. The CDR3 DNA is TGTGCCAGCAGTTCACGGACACGTTATAGCAATCAGCCCCAGCATTTT. The chain carries TRBV28 and TRBJ1-5, with a weak D call TRBD1 (5 bases). Trimming shortened V by 4 bases and J by 0 bases, and 13 bases separated the two germline ends. From germline, CDR1 is MDHEN and CDR2 SYDVKM. The length of the CDR3 is 16 residues.

This rearrangement joins TRBV20-1 to TRBJ2-1, with D perhaps TRBD1 (6 bases). This CDR3 comprises 16 residues. Trimming took off 2 bases at V and 0 bases at J, with 14 bases between the two ends. Germline V gene data show CDR1 as DFQATT and CDR2 as SNEGSKA (reference sequence). The CDR3 here is CSARTYRGNSYNEQFF. Written as DNA, the CDR3 is TGCAGTGCTAGAACATATAGGGGGAACTCCTACAATGAGCAGTTCTTC.

This clonotype was counted a few times. The J gene is TRBJ2-7, the V gene TRBV5-6, with D possibly being TRBD1 or TRBD2 (5 bases each). The CDR3 runs to 15 residues. The V and J ends lost 3 bases and 0 bases respectively, with 13 bases between them. Germline values: CDR1 SGHDT, CDR2 YYEEEE. DNA of the CDR3: TGTGCCAGCAGCTGGGACCGGCAGAGCTCCTACGAGCAGTACTTC. As protein: CASSWDRQSSYEQYF. Drawing the rest from reference TRBV5-6 and TRBJ2-7, the complete variable domain is DAGVTQSPTHLIKTRGQQVTLRCSPKSGHDTVSWYQQALGQGPQFIFQYYEEEERQRGNFPDRFSGHQFPNYSSELNVNALLLGDSALYLCASSWDRQSSYEQYFGPGTRLTVT.

This clonotype was counted between two and nine times. The chain has TRBV5-6 and TRBJ2-1; unclear D gene. This CDR3 contains 16 residues. From germline, CDR1 is SGHDT and CDR2 YYEEEE. V lost 4 bases and J 6 bases, leaving 20 bases between the germline ends. The CDR3 region has the DNA TGTGCCAGCAGCACAGAAATCCTGTTTCCTCGCAATGAGCAGTTCTTC. Its protein is CASSTEILFPRNEQFF. Drawing the rest from reference TRBV5-6 and TRBJ2-1, the complete variable domain is DAGVTQSPTHLIKTRGQQVTLRCSPKSGHDTVSWYQQALGQGPQFIFQYYEEEERQRGNFPDRFSGHQFPNYSSELNVNALLLGDSALYLCASSTEILFPRNEQFFGPGTRLTVL.

There are many counts of this clonotype. The CDR3 nucleotides are TGCAGCGTACAGGGGGCCCCAGGGTTGACTAATGAAAAACTGTTTTTT. Translated: CSVQGAPGLTNEKLFF. This chain uses TRBV29-1 with TRBJ1-4; 9 nucleotides agree with TRBD1. This CDR3 comprises 16 residues. The ends lost 6 bases at V and 2 bases at J; junction bases unmatched: 10. Germline V CDR1 and CDR2: SQVTM, ANQGSEA.